These 17 T cell receptor beta chains were all obtained from the same sample, sequenced in a study of blood T cell repertoires in COVID-19. Data came from immunoSEQ multiplex PCR; TCRdb stores just in-frame clones and leaves some out. The table lists more than 95,000 clones, under 85% of them singletons. The specimen was peripheral blood. Every receptor here comes from a man between 60 and 75 years old with acute or convalescent COVID-19.

This chain joins TRBV7-2 and TRBJ2-7; 7 nucleotides align to TRBD2. CDR3 length: 14 amino acids. Trimming cost V 6 bases and J 2 bases; bases outside gene matches: 7. Germline-derived CDR1 and CDR2 are SGHTA and FQGNSA. This chain's CDR3 is CASRLSGLAYEQYF. The CDR3 DNA reads as TGTGCCAGCAGGTTATCCGGACTAGCCTACGAGCAGTACTTC.

The V call is TRBV28, the J call TRBJ1-6; 7 bases are shared with TRBD1. The CDR3 runs 14 residues. Germline-derived CDR1 and CDR2 are MDHEN and SYDVKM. Germline trimming cut 4 bases from V and 9 bases from J; bases unmatched to any gene: 6. CDR3 DNA: TGTGCCAGCAGTTCCCCCGACAGGGTTTCACCCCTCCACTTT. Protein sequence: CASSSPDRVSPLHF.

CDR3 region: CASSSRDRWGYTF. CDR3 DNA sequence: TGTGCCAGCAGCTCCCGGGACAGATGGGGCTACACCTTC. J is TRBJ1-2 and V is TRBV3-1 (or the pseudogene TRBV3-2), with 7 bases that match TRBD1. The CDR3 consists of 13 residues. Unmatched junction bases numbered 8, after V lost 5 bases and J lost 8 bases. CDR1 LGHDT and CDR2 YNNKEL come from the germline V gene (reference sequence).

By frequency in the sample, this clone is medium-sized (0.01 to 0.1%). V is TRBV27 and J is TRBJ1-2, with D possibly matching TRBD1 (6 bases). CDR1 and CDR2 from the germline V gene are MNHEY and SMNVEV (reference sequence). CDR3 length: 16 residues. Trimming took 1 base from V and 4 from J, leaving 16 bases between them. The CDR3 nucleotides are TGTGCCAGCAGTTTATTATCGGGACGACAGGCCTATGGCTACACCTTC. Amino acids: CASSLLSGRQAYGYTF.

The J gene is TRBJ2-5, the V gene TRBV10-3; 9 nucleotides line up with TRBD2. Trimming took 5 bases from V and 3 from J; bases not matched to a gene: 4. The CDR3 totals 14 residues. In germline, CDR1 is ENHRY, CDR2 SYGVKD. CDR3 residues: CAISLAGFEETQYF. As DNA, the CDR3 is TGTGCCATCAGTCTAGCGGGATTTGAAGAGACCCAGTACTTC.

This rearrangement joins TRBV9 to TRBJ1-2, with D possibly matching TRBD1 (5 bases). The CDR3 is 15 residues long. Germline CDR1 SGDLS, CDR2 YYNGEE. Trimming took 3 bases from V and 0 from J, leaving 12 bases between them. The CDR3 nucleotides are TGTGCCAGCAGCGCCAGTCCGGGGGCTAACTATGGCTACACCTTC. It translates to CASSASPGANYGYTF.

The chain is built from TRBV28 and TRBJ1-6; D gene unclear. The germline CDR1 and CDR2 sequences are MDHEN and SYDVKM. V shed 7 bases and J shed 10 bases, with 17 bases lying between them. The length of the CDR3 is 14 residues. CDR3 amino acids: CASNRAARVSPLHF. Written as DNA, the CDR3 is TGTGCCAGCAACCGAGCGGCAAGGGTCTCACCCCTCCACTTT.

The chain has TRBV5-1 and TRBJ1-3; weak D call: TRBD1 (6 bases). CDR3 size: 13 residues. Germline-derived CDR1 and CDR2 are SGHRS and YFSETQ. V lost 2 bases and J lost 4, with 7 bases in between. CDR3 in amino acids: CASSFTGGNTIYF. The CDR3 nucleotides are TGCGCCAGCAGCTTTACAGGGGGAAACACCATATATTTT.

The rearrangement joins TRBV4-2 to TRBJ1-2; D call uncertain. Trimming left V 3 bases short and J 1 base short, with 18 bases between. CDR3 length equals 17 residues. Germline CDR1 reads LGHNA; CDR2 reads YNFKEQ. This chain's CDR3 is CASSQEAGSTFNYGYTF. CDR3 bases: TGTGCCAGCAGCCAGGAGGCCGGGAGCACCTTTAACTATGGCTACACCTTC.

The chain recombines TRBV24-1 with TRBJ1-5, with 11 bases that match TRBD1. The CDR3 length is 15 residues. The junction had 3 bases not matched to a gene; V was cut back by 3 bases and J by 6 bases. Germline CDR1 reads KGHDR; CDR2 reads SFDVKD. CDR3 in DNA: TGTGCCACCAGTGATGGGACAGGGGGATTTCAGCCCCAGCATTTT. Its translation is CATSDGTGGFQPQHF.

This sequence joins TRBV28 and TRBJ1-4; no firm D call. The CDR3 contains 16 residues. The V gene lost 4 bases and the J gene lost 3 bases, with 15 bases spanning the gap. CDR1 MDHEN and CDR2 SYDVKM come from the germline V gene. DNA of the CDR3: TGTGCCAGCAGTTCGACCCCCGGGTCGGCTAATGAAAAACTGTTTTTT. Amino acid sequence: CASSSTPGSANEKLFF. The whole variable domain, filled in from reference TRBV28 and TRBJ1-4, reads DVKVTQSSRYLVKRTGEKVFLECVQDMDHENMFWYRQDPGLGLRLIYFSYDVKMKEKGDIPEGYSVSREKKERFSLILESASTNQTSMYLCASSSTPGSANEKLFFGSGTQLSVL.

The chain employs TRBV29-1 and TRBJ2-7; 10 bases agree with TRBD2. Trimming at V came to 6 bases and at J to 3 bases, leaving 5 bases not matched to a gene. The CDR3 runs 13 residues. Germline assignment: CDR1 SQVTM and CDR2 ANQGSEA. CDR3: CSVLAGVIYEQYF. In DNA, the CDR3 is TGCAGCGTCCTAGCGGGGGTGATCTACGAGCAGTACTTC.

The CDR3 sequence: CASSIDKSYEQYF. The CDR3 DNA follows: TGTGCCAGTAGTATAGATAAATCCTACGAGCAGTACTTC. The gene calls are TRBV19 and TRBJ2-7; D not resolved. The germline V gene has CDR1 LNHDA and CDR2 SQIVND (reference sequence). The length of the CDR3 is 13 residues. V lost 0 bases and J lost 1, with 4 bases in between.

This chain uses TRBV24-1 with TRBJ2-1; 12 nucleotides agree with TRBD2. Germline V gives CDR1 KGHDR, CDR2 SFDVKD. Losses at the gene ends were 4 bases for V and 6 bases for J; bases not matched to a gene: 6. This CDR3 region has 16 residues. This CDR3 reads CATSEPETSGSNEQFF. The CDR3 DNA is TGTGCCACCAGTGAACCTGAGACTAGCGGGAGCAATGAGCAGTTCTTC.

The V call is TRBV2, the J call TRBJ2-3; 9 nucleotides agree with TRBD2. J lost 6 bases, V lost 8 bases, and 6 bases had no gene match. Germline V gives CDR1 SNHLY, CDR2 FYNNEI. This CDR3 contains 13 residues. The CDR3 region is CASAREGLDTQYF. In DNA form, the CDR3 reads TGTGCCAGCGCGCGGGAGGGCCTGGATACGCAGTATTTT.

This clone is judged medium-sized (0.01 to 0.1%). The V call is TRBV7-3, the J call TRBJ2-1, with D possibly TRBD2 on 6 matching bases. The germline V gene has CDR1 SGHTA and CDR2 FQGTGA. The CDR3 runs to 13 residues. V shed 5 bases and J shed 7 bases, with 12 bases lying between them. In DNA form, the CDR3 reads TGTGCCAGCAGCCCATGGGGACTGAATGAGCAGTTCTTC. Its translation: CASSPWGLNEQFF. The variable domain in full, completed from reference TRBV7-3 and TRBJ2-1, reads GAGVSQTPSNKVTEKGKYVELRCDPISGHTALYWYRQSLGQGPEFLIYFQGTGAADDSGLPNDRFFAVRPEGSVSTLKIQRTERGDSAVYLCASSPWGLNEQFFGPGTRLTVL.

The V gene is TRBV2, the J gene TRBJ1-3; perhaps TRBD1 as D (6 bases). This CDR3 comprises 13 residues. CDR1 is SNHLY and CDR2 is FYNNEI in the germline V gene. V gave up 11 bases and J gave up 3 bases, with 14 bases separating them. The CDR3 loop reads CARGSGDGNTIYF. In nucleotides, the CDR3 is TGTGCCCGTGGTTCAGGGGATGGAAACACCATATATTTT.